This entry lists 4 T cell receptor beta chains sequenced from one sample in a study of CXCR3-negative and CXCR3-positive naive CD8 T cells. The antigens these receptors bind are not known. The method, 5' RACE with UMI labels, was used to prepare the TRB cDNA libraries. Reanalyzing the 5' RACE reads, TCRdb keeps one entry per CDR3 protein, without DNA. The data show 130,000 to 150,000 distinct CDR3 sequences, and the top ten clones hold approximately 0.27%. Study findings and constraints: Compared with CXCR3-negative naive cells, CXCR3-positive naive cells showed more hydrophobic TRB CDR3s.

Source material: naive CXCR3+ CD8+ T cells from blood. Stated subset: CD45RO-CCR7+CD27+CD95- naive CD8+ T cells expressing CXCR3 (TNR3+). The receptors were sampled from a human donor in good health. Some clones in this sample may be carry-over from other donors' samples.

V usage is TRBV5-5 and J usage is TRBJ2-1; the D gene TCRdb calls, TRBD1, cannot be checked with no DNA. CDR3 size: 17 residues. Per the germline V gene, CDR1 is SGHKS and CDR2 is YYEKEE (reference sequence). The chain's CDR3 is CASSPEWDRGQYNEQFF.

The chain joins TRBV5-5 to TRBJ2-2; TCRdb selects TRBD2, and the lack of DNA leaves this call unchecked. Germline V CDR1 and CDR2: SGHKS, YYEKEE (reference sequence). The CDR3 loop spans 17 amino acids. CDR3 sequence reads: CASSADSGRASRGELFF.

The chain uses TRBV5-1 and TRBJ2-5; TCRdb's D gene call, TRBD1, goes unchecked for lack of DNA. Germline V CDR1 and CDR2: SGHRS, YFSETQ. This CDR3 region has 15 residues. CDR3 in amino acids: CASSVLGQAQETQYF.

The chain carries TRBV29-1 and TRBJ2-1; TCRdb calls TRBD2, which cannot be checked without DNA. From germline, CDR1 is SQVTM and CDR2 ANQGSEA. The CDR3 totals 15 residues. The CDR3 region is CSVGTSGALTDEQFF.